The clone carrying this T cell receptor beta chain has more than one count but fewer than ten. Its antigen remains unknown. The sample belongs to a study of cytomegalovirus exposure and HLA in healthy donors. The PCR made use of 60 Vbeta and 13 Jbeta primers. TCRdb's copy holds only in-frame clones and misses some; the assay was immunoSEQ multiplex PCR. Of about 140,000 clones listed, 79% were seen once; the top ten hold around 7%. Study-wide results and limits: The HLA-A and HLA-B alleles of most subjects were reportedly predicted accurately from TCR beta sequences.

This CDR3 contains 16 residues. Germline V gene lookup returns CDR1 SGHTS and CDR2 YDEGEE. Trimming cost V 3 bases and J 0 bases, with 10 bases left between them. The sequenced sample was PBMCs. The chain has TRBV5-8 and TRBJ2-6; TRBD1 is a possible D gene (6 bases). This receptor was identified in a man in his forties in good health and CMV-seropositive. The CDR3 loop is CASSSYRDSGANVLTF. As DNA, the CDR3 is TGTGCCAGCAGCTCCTACAGGGACTCTGGGGCCAACGTCCTGACTTTC.